This TCR beta chain was documented in a study of blood T cell repertoires in COVID-19. Assay used: immunoSEQ multiplex PCR; TCRdb lists only in-frame clones, some missing. Here the sample spans tens of thousands of clones, around 80% being singletons. There are 16 residues in the CDR3. The V gene lost 4 bases and the J gene lost 1 base, with 16 bases spanning the gap. Germline V CDR1 and CDR2: MNHNY, SVGAGI (reference sequence). This rearrangement joins TRBV6-6 to TRBJ1-1; D perhaps matches TRBD1 (5 bases). This receptor was obtained from a man older than 75 with acute or convalescent COVID-19. Sequenced sample: peripheral blood. CDR3 loop: CASSSQGLTGNTEAFF. In DNA, the CDR3 is TGTGCCAGCAGTTCGCAGGGCCTAACGGGGAACACTGAAGCTTTCTTT.